This entry concerns a single TCR beta chain. Its antigen is undetermined. Using its own MiXCR run on the RT-PCR reads, TCRdb lists one record per CDR3 protein. The data hold hundreds of thousands of distinct CDR3 sequences, with about 14% observed a single time. This specimen comes from a study of response to subunit inactivated influenza vaccine. The CDR3 is 16 residues long. Trimming cost V 2 bases and J 6 bases, with 18 bases left between them. Germline V gene data show CDR1 as SGHTA and CDR2 as FQGNSA. Study outcomes and limitations: T cells newly recruited by each seasonal influenza vaccination are few, the authors suggested.

This clonotype originated in a man between 45 and 60 years old who received an inactivated influenza vaccine. The sample was PBMCs from blood, taken around two weeks before vaccination. The V gene is TRBV7-2, the J gene TRBJ2-3; either TRBD1 or TRBD2 may fit D (5 bases each). The CDR3 spells CASSLWLGTSSDTQYF. CDR3 sequence (DNA): TGTGCCAGCAGCTTATGGCTGGGGACCTCATCGGATACGCAGTATTTT.